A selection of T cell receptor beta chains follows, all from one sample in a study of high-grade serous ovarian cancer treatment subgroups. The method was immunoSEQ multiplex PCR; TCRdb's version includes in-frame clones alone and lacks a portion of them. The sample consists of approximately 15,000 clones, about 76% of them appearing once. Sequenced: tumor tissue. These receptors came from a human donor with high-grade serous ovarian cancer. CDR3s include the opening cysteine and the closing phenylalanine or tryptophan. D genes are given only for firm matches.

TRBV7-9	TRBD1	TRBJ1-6	CASSLVGQGWSPLHF
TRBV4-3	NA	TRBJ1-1	CASSQDAGLEAFF
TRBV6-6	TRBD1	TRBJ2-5	CASSYRGQGENQYF
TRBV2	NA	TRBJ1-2	CASSVNRARDGYTF
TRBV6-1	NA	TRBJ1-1	CAGGGPSVTEAFF
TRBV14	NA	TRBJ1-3	CASSQITVSSGNTIYF
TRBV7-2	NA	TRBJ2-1	CASSPRRDRLNEQFF
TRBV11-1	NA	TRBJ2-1	CASSRSSRYNEQFF
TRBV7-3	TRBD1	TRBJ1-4	CASSFSGQGREKLFF
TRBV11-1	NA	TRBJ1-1	CASSLIGEVNTEAFF